This T cell receptor (beta chain) comes out of a study of blood T cell repertoires in COVID-19 (dated by TCRdb to the early 2020s). Context from the whole study: Samples from collaborators originated in the United States, Italy and Spain and spanned both the acute and convalescent phases of COVID-19. The prospective study material was composed of cDNA or gDNA derived from T cells, B-cell-depleted T cells, or PBMCs. Subjects who had been exposed to COVID-19, were actively infected with it, or had recovered from it provided the deeply sampled blood TCRbeta repertoires that made up the dataset. The repertoires were released in a freely available public database meant as a resource for research on the immune response to SARS-CoV-2. Samples came from the ongoing ImmuneRACE study (first 160 participants) plus 1,254 subjects from 6 global collaborators. Sample metadata almost always included a de-identified subject ID, COVID-19 status, age in years and sex. HLA class I and class II types, where available, came from metadata supplied by the sample provider rather than from assay-based typing. The paper as a whole reports these results and caveats: How much clinical and demographic metadata was included differed by source and by participant, and the metadata was provided uncurated.

Enrolling through a virtual design, the prospective study's participants ranged in age from roughly 18 to 90 years and lived across approximately 25 United States geographic areas. In the prospective study, cohorts were assigned on the basis of participant-reported clinical history obtained from a screening survey and a study questionnaire. For ImmuneRACE Cohort 3, a participant was defined as recovered based on two consecutive negative NP/OP PCR tests, clearance by a healthcare professional, or resolution of symptoms. In the prospective study, whole blood, serum and a nasopharyngeal or oropharyngeal swab were collected from each participant by mobile phlebotomists. Over a roughly 2-month period, participants in the prospective study had the option of providing additional blood draws and questionnaires. Before DNA extraction, prospective study blood samples were shipped either frozen or at room temperature.

TCRbeta CDR3 regions were amplified from genomic DNA by means of the immunoSEQ Assay, a bias-controlled multiplex PCR. Regarding the original processing steps: Within the assay, amplification of reference gene primers was used to estimate how many nucleated cells each sample contained. To quantify the absolute abundance of each unique TCRbeta CDR3 rearrangement, sequence reads were collapsed and filtered. For each sample, productive Simpson clonality was calculated by taking the square root of Simpson's diversity index across productive rearrangements. As stored in TCRdb, this immuneACCESS dataset retains in-frame rearrangements with V and J assigned. A fraction of the clones does not appear; measured against another copy, unresolved V genes explain less than half of the discrepancy, and the remainder lacks a known reason. The V and J calls and the clone size are those of that table, but D and trimming were determined from the DNA. In this sample the table shows some 160,000 clones, less than 90% of which occur a single time. Of the sample, approximately 7.7% is held by the ten largest clones.

In the case of this clone: The antigen it binds to is not known. The record has no base qualities; no much larger clone is one base away.

CDR1 LNHDA and CDR2 SQIVND are derived from the germline V gene (reference sequence). The CDR3 measures 22 amino acids from cysteine to phenylalanine. Here the CDR3 DNA is all that survives: 66 bases in frame from base 1. Germline trimming: 0 bases from V, 0 bases from J; junction bases outside gene matches: 16. The sample taken for sequencing was PBMCs or T cells enriched from blood (not recorded which). The chain uses TRBV19 and TRBJ2-6; TRBD1 matches 8 bases in the middle. This TCR was recovered from a woman aged 45-59 years who had recovered from COVID-19. The nucleotide sequence reads TGTGCCAGTAGTATAGAAGTGATCCCGGGACAGGCCTTCTACTCTGGGGCCAACGTCCTGACTTTC. Its product reads: CASSIEVIPGQAFYSGANVLTF.